Listed below are T cell receptor beta chains from one sample, sequenced in a study of T cell repertoires in cytomegalovirus infection. TCRdb re-called the reads with MiXCR, one entry per CDR3 protein. There are approximately 910,000 distinct CDR3 sequences in the sample; roughly 30% occur only once, and 11% to 15% lies in the top ten. No antigens are known for them. This specimen was cultured CD8+ T cells from PBMCs, taken from culture after CMV antigen stimulation. These receptors all come from a human donor in good health (CMV status not recorded). Some clones in this sample may be carry-over from other donors' samples. Both conserved end residues are part of each CDR3. A D gene is named only where the DNA matches it firmly.

d_gene: .
v_gene: TRBV14
j_gene: TRBJ1-1
CDR3aa: CASSQGGLHTEAFF

d_gene: .
v_gene: TRBV19
j_gene: TRBJ2-3
CDR3aa: CASSSGTTDTQYF

d_gene: .
v_gene: TRBV7-9
j_gene: TRBJ1-6
CDR3aa: CASSFEFRTEVNSPLHF

d_gene: .
v_gene: TRBV4-1
j_gene: TRBJ1-4
CDR3aa: CASSQHQGGPLTNEKLFF

d_gene: .
v_gene: TRBV7-9
j_gene: TRBJ1-1
CDR3aa: CASSLTGWTEAFF

d_gene: TRBD1
v_gene: TRBV7-6
j_gene: TRBJ1-1
CDR3aa: CASSSGQGFTLSPNTEAFF

d_gene: TRBD1
v_gene: TRBV5-3
j_gene: TRBJ2-1
CDR3aa: CASSSQGDNEQFF

d_gene: .
v_gene: TRBV20-1
j_gene: TRBJ2-2
CDR3aa: CSASGGGKRVDGELFF

d_gene: .
v_gene: TRBV14
j_gene: TRBJ1-5
CDR3aa: CASSPPDGGDSNQPQHF

d_gene: .
v_gene: TRBV6-2/TRBV6-3
j_gene: TRBJ1-5
CDR3aa: CASSYGLTRSNQPQHF

d_gene: .
v_gene: TRBV9
j_gene: TRBJ2-1
CDR3aa: CASSVATSGNNEQFF

d_gene: .
v_gene: TRBV6-1
j_gene: TRBJ2-1
CDR3aa: CASSEEPGQSSYNEQFF

d_gene: .
v_gene: TRBV7-6
j_gene: TRBJ1-1
CDR3aa: CASSLGVPSSHEAFF

d_gene: .
v_gene: TRBV14
j_gene: TRBJ2-2
CDR3aa: CASSQDHWTTGPGELFF

d_gene: .
v_gene: TRBV4-1
j_gene: TRBJ1-3
CDR3aa: CASSQVYPNSGNTIYF

d_gene: TRBD1
v_gene: TRBV15
j_gene: TRBJ2-7
CDR3aa: CATSRVGTGEGYEQYF

d_gene: TRBD2
v_gene: TRBV6-1
j_gene: TRBJ2-1
CDR3aa: CASSSSGGALAGFDEQFF

d_gene: .
v_gene: TRBV6-1
j_gene: TRBJ1-6
CDR3aa: CASSEATGWDSPLHF

d_gene: .
v_gene: TRBV12-3/TRBV12-4
j_gene: TRBJ2-7
CDR3aa: CASSLGDSNPYEQYF

d_gene: .
v_gene: TRBV20-1
j_gene: TRBJ1-2
CDR3aa: CSAITFSGTDVYGYTF

d_gene: .
v_gene: TRBV7-9
j_gene: TRBJ2-1
CDR3aa: CASSLAGRRNEQFF

d_gene: TRBD1
v_gene: TRBV6-2/TRBV6-3
j_gene: TRBJ1-5
CDR3aa: CASKLRDRGNQPQHF

d_gene: .
v_gene: TRBV11-2
j_gene: TRBJ1-2
CDR3aa: CASSLAGTTNYGYTF

d_gene: .
v_gene: TRBV4-1
j_gene: TRBJ1-5
CDR3aa: CASSHGGQLNQPQHF

d_gene: TRBD2
v_gene: TRBV19
j_gene: TRBJ2-5
CDR3aa: CASRRREYQETQYF

d_gene: .
v_gene: TRBV28
j_gene: TRBJ1-2
CDR3aa: CASIPGFPAFHTF

d_gene: .
v_gene: TRBV4-1
j_gene: TRBJ2-5
CDR3aa: CASSSYETLRETQYF